Only a few counts were recorded for the clone carrying this TCR beta chain. This specimen belongs to a study of T cells in Graves' hyperthyroidism and ophthalmopathy. The CDR3 runs 18 residues. J gave up 1 base and V 0 bases, and 6 bases lay outside the gene matches. Germline CDR1 is SGHNT and CDR2 is YYREEE (reference sequence). TCR beta CDR3 regions were amplified from RNA. First-round RT-PCR with HTBI primers amplified the TCR CDR3 region. Each CDR3 protein gets one entry after TCRdb re-called the multiplex PCR reads with MiXCR. The sample has some 460,000 distinct CDR3 sequences; 15% to 17% are singletons.

This receptor was obtained from a young woman with Graves' hyperthyroidism. The source material was blood. The J gene is TRBJ2-3, the V gene TRBV5-4, with 12 bases aligning to TRBD2. CDR3: CASSLGPSGRGGTDTQYF. The CDR3 DNA follows: TGTGCCAGCAGCTTGGGGCCTAGCGGGAGGGGCGGCACAGATACGCAGTATTTT. Full variable domain (missing parts from reference TRBV5-4 and TRBJ2-3): ETGVTQSPTHLIKTRGQQVTLRCSSQSGHNTVSWYQQALGQGPQFIFQYYREEENGRGNFPPRFSGLQFPNYSSELNVNALELDDSALYLCASSLGPSGRGGTDTQYFGPGTRLTVL.